Shown below are 27 T cell receptor beta chains from a single sample sequenced in a study of T cell clonality in common variable immunodeficiency. Method: immunoSEQ multiplex PCR; TCRdb's copy keeps in-frame clones and lacks some. This sample includes tens of thousands of clones with no singletons; its ten biggest clones take up about 5.9%. The sequenced sample consisted of peripheral blood mononuclear cells. These receptors were collected from a person aged 18 to 75 in good health.

Ten or more counts support this clone. The DNA ends 3 residues before the CDR3 does, and the rest of the CDR3 is filled in from the germline J gene. V usage is TRBV29-1 and J usage is TRBJ2-1, with D possibly matching TRBD1 (5 bases). CDR3 size: 14 residues. Germline lookup yields CDR1 SQVTM and CDR2 ANQGSEA. V dropped 3 bases and J dropped 2 bases, with 11 bases sitting between them. CDR3 sequence reads: CSVEGQDAYNEQFF. CDR3 bases read: TGCAGCGTTGAGGGGCAGGATGCCTACAATGAG.

Worth noting for this clone: The sequence runs out 3 residues before the end of the CDR3; the remainder is reconstructed from the germline J gene. The rearrangement uses TRBV5-1 and TRBJ2-2; D is possibly TRBD1 (5 bases). Germline V lookup: CDR1 SGHRS, CDR2 YFSETQ. The CDR3 is 15 amino acids. CDR3 residues: CASSPTVFYNSPLFF. The CDR3 DNA, read in part, is TGCGCCAGCAGCCCGACAGTCTTCTATAATTCACCG.

In this sample, this clone turned up many times. From the germline J gene comes the end of the CDR3, since the read stops 3 residues before it. This chain joins TRBV7-9 and TRBJ1-3; 8 nucleotides agree with TRBD1. The CDR3 is 15 amino acids. Trimming removed 5 bases from V and 3 bases from J; junction bases left unmatched: 6. From germline, CDR1 is SEHNR and CDR2 FQNEAQ (reference sequence). CDR3 DNA (partial): TGTGCCAGCAGCCAACAGACAGGGGTTGGAAACACC. Amino acid sequence: CASSQQTGVGNT. The entire CDR3 reads CASSQQTGVGNTIYF.

CDR3 bases read: TGCAGCGTTGAGAGGGACAGGGTAGGAGATACG. Encoded protein: CSVERDRVGDT. The CDR3, in full, reads CSVERDRVGDTQYF. The J gene is TRBJ2-3, the V gene TRBV29-1; 9 bases map to TRBD1. Read sequence stops 3 residues before the CDR3 end, and the germline J gene provides the missing end. The junction had 6 bases not matched to a gene; V was cut back by 3 bases and J by 5 bases. Germline-derived CDR1 and CDR2 are SQVTM and ANQGSEA. The CDR3 is made up of 14 amino acids.

This clone was seen repeatedly, ten times or more. The read ends 3 residues early relative to the CDR3; the germline J gene fills the gap. The chain employs TRBV29-1 and TRBJ1-1; 7 positions match TRBD1. After removal of 7 bases from V and 0 bases from J, the junction contained 5 bases not matched to a gene. Per germline, CDR1 SQVTM and CDR2 ANQGSEA. This CDR3 comprises 13 residues. Here the CDR3 reads CSGQQGLNTEAFF. Incomplete CDR3 DNA: TGCAGCGGTCAACAGGGGCTGAACACTGAA.

This clone was counted at least ten times. The CDR3 end is not reached by the read, which stops 3 residues before it; the germline J gene fills it in. The chain is built from TRBV11-2 and TRBJ2-3, with D unclear. Germline lookup yields CDR1 SGHAT and CDR2 FQNNGV. Trimming removed 4 bases at V and 2 bases at J, with 4 bases between. The CDR3 length is 12 residues. This CDR3 reads CASSYTTDTQYF. CDR3 DNA (partial): TGTGCCAGCAGCTACACCACAGATACG.

At least ten counts were recorded for this clone. The read halts 3 residues ahead of the CDR3 end, with the missing end drawn from the germline J gene. The V gene is TRBV19, the J gene TRBJ1-4; 10 bases are a match to TRBD1. This CDR3 comprises 14 residues. J lost 7 bases, V lost 7 bases, and 6 bases had no gene match. Per the germline V gene, CDR1 is LNHDA and CDR2 is SQIVND (reference sequence). CDR3 sequence: CASNDRGRGEKLFF. The sequenced CDR3 bases are TGTGCCAGTAATGACAGGGGGCGCGGTGAAAAA.

This clone was seen ten or more times. The CDR3 is cut off 3 residues early in the read; its end comes from the germline J gene. The chain joins TRBV20-1 to TRBJ1-1; D not certain. V shed 4 bases and J shed 4 bases, with 10 bases lying between them. This CDR3 spans 12 amino acids. Germline-derived CDR1 and CDR2 are DFQATT and SNEGSKA (reference sequence). This chain's CDR3 is CSATVIGTEAFF. The CDR3 DNA, read in part, is TGCAGTGCTACGGTAATCGGCACTGAA.

This clone has ten or more counts. Read sequence stops 3 residues before the CDR3 end, and the germline J gene provides the missing end. The gene calls are TRBV9 and TRBJ1-2; D remains ambiguous. The CDR3 length is 14 residues. Germline loops: CDR1 SGDLS, CDR2 YYNGEE. Deletions cut 0 bases from V and 2 bases from J, with 8 bases between. This CDR3 reads CASSVGVGNYGYTF. Partial CDR3 DNA: TGTGCCAGCAGCGTAGGAGTAGGGAACTATGGC.

Notes on this clone: The read halts 3 residues ahead of the CDR3 end, with the missing end drawn from the germline J gene. The chain employs TRBV18 and TRBJ2-4; 7 nucleotides align to TRBD1. The length of the CDR3 is 13 residues. The V gene's germline CDR1 is KGHSH and CDR2 LQKENI. CDR3: CASSEQGNYGQYF. The covered CDR3 bases are TGTGCCAGCTCAGAACAGGGGAACTATGGT.

At least ten counts were recorded for this clone. Read sequence stops 3 residues before the CDR3 end, and the germline J gene provides the missing end. The chain combines TRBV18 with TRBJ1-4; D remains ambiguous. CDR1 is KGHSH, CDR2 LQKENI, per germline. V was cut by 0 bases and J by 5 bases, with 10 bases left in between. The CDR3 has 15 residues. The covered CDR3 bases are TGTGCCAGCTCACCACCGGCAGCGAGGAATGAAAAA. Residues: CASSPPAARNEK. The full CDR3 reads CASSPPAARNEKLFF.

This clone was observed at least ten times. The DNA ends 3 residues before the CDR3 does, and the rest of the CDR3 is filled in from the germline J gene. The genes are TRBV5-4 and TRBJ1-1; perhaps TRBD1 as D (5 bases). CDR3 size: 14 residues. Germline V gives CDR1 SGHNT, CDR2 YYREEE (reference sequence). Trimming took 4 bases from V and 1 from J, leaving 11 bases between them. Incomplete CDR3 DNA: TGTGCCAGCAGCCCCCAGGGCACGAACACTGAA. Translating it yields CASSPQGTNTE. The full-length CDR3 reads as CASSPQGTNTEAFF.

This clone has just a few counts. With the read ending 3 residues before the CDR3 end, the germline J gene is used to fill in that end. The V and J genes are TRBV20-1 and TRBJ2-5; the D gene is possibly TRBD2 (5 bases). Germline V gene sequence: CDR1 DFQATT, CDR2 SNEGSKA (reference sequence). Trimming removed 3 bases at V and 3 bases at J, with 14 bases between. This CDR3 is 14 amino acids long. CDR3 sequence reads: CSASPGSRKETQYF. CDR3 DNA (partial): TGCAGTGCTAGCCCGGGGTCCCGTAAAGAGACC.

This clone was seen at least ten times. This chain's CDR3 is CATLVGNQPQHF. CDR3 DNA, as far as it was read: TGTGCCACTCTAGTGGGCAATCAGCCC. The gene calls are TRBV7-8 and TRBJ1-5; D gene ambiguous. The CDR3 extends 3 residues past the end of the read, so its final part is completed from the germline J gene. V dropped 10 bases and J dropped 2 bases, with 9 bases sitting between them. Germline V gene data show CDR1 as SGHVS and CDR2 as FQNEAQ. The CDR3 has 12 amino acids.

Turning to this clone: The read ends 3 residues early relative to the CDR3; the germline J gene fills the gap. The chain is built from TRBV5-1 and TRBJ2-3; weak D call: TRBD1 (7 bases). The germline CDR1 and CDR2 sequences are SGHRS and YFSETQ. This CDR3 is 15 amino acids long. The CDR3 loop reads CASSLGRDSQETQYF. The covered CDR3 bases are TGCGCCAGCAGCTTGGGGCGGGACAGCCAAGAGACG. The whole variable domain, filled in from reference TRBV5-1 and TRBJ2-3, reads KAGVTQTPRYLIKTRGQQVTLSCSPISGHRSVSWYQQTPGQGLQFLFEYFSETQRNKGNFPGRFSGRQFSNSRSEMNVSTLELGDSALYLCASSLGRDSQETQYFGPGTRLTVL.

This clone was found many times. The part of the CDR3 DNA that was read is TGCGCCAGCACCCAATCGAAGACTCAGCATACG. Residues: CASTQSKTQHT. The full CDR3 reads CASTQSKTQHTQYF. The rearrangement links TRBV23-1 to TRBJ2-3; D ambiguous. Sequencing ends 3 residues short of the CDR3 end; the germline J gene provides the rest. TRBV23-1 is placed among ORFs of uncertain function. Between the trimmed V and J ends, which lost 7 bases and 7 bases, there was a span of 18 bases. The CDR3 length is 14 residues.

This clone was seen ten or more times. The CDR3 DNA, read in part, is TGTGCCAGCAGCCCAACCAGACAGGGCAACTATGGC. It yields the protein CASSPTRQGNYG. The CDR3 in its entirety is CASSPTRQGNYGYTF. This chain links TRBV3-1 (or the pseudogene TRBV3-2) with TRBJ1-2; 7 bases match TRBD1. The CDR3 goes on 3 residues after the read ends, and that part is filled in from the germline J gene. Germline V gene data show CDR1 as LGHDT and CDR2 as YNNKEL (reference sequence). This CDR3 spans 15 amino acids. The junction had 7 bases not matched to a gene; V was cut back by 4 bases and J by 2 bases.

The sample holds many counts of this clone. CDR3 DNA (partial): TGTGCCAGCAGCATCACAGACGGGAACACTGAA. Protein product: CASSITDGNTE. The whole CDR3 protein reads CASSITDGNTEAFF. The chain couples TRBV7-2 to TRBJ1-1; D gene unclear. The read stops 3 residues short of the end of the CDR3; the missing end is completed from the germline J gene. CDR3 size: 14 residues. Germline V CDR1 and CDR2: SGHTA, FQGNSA. V was trimmed by 5 bases and J by 1 base, leaving 11 bases between them.

This clone was observed at least ten times. The read gets to within 3 residues of the CDR3 end, and the germline J gene fills in the rest. The chain carries TRBV2 and TRBJ1-1, with D possibly matching TRBD1 (6 bases). This CDR3 has 13 amino acids. The germline V and J ends were trimmed by 6 bases and 1 base, with 9 bases remaining between them. Looked up from germline, CDR1 is SNHLY and CDR2 is FYNNEI. Here the CDR3 reads CASRADRNTEAFF. The sequenced CDR3 bases are TGTGCCAGCAGGGCGGACAGGAACACTGAA.

This clone was counted ten times or more. An end of the junction does not agree with germline; a read error may underlie this. Read sequence stops 3 residues before the CDR3 end, and the germline J gene provides the missing end. J is TRBJ2-6 and V is TRBV4-2; TRBD2 aligns across 8 bases. The CDR3 runs to 18 residues. Germline V lookup: CDR1 LGHNA, CDR2 YNFKEQ. CDR3 residues: CASSQDAGGKSGANVLTF. CDR3 bases read: TGCGCCAGCAGCCAAGATGCGGGGGGTAAATCTGGGGCCAACGTC.

This clone was recorded at least ten times. The missing CDR3 end, 3 residues past where the read stops, is filled in from the germline J gene. V and J are TRBV29-1 and TRBJ2-5, with 8 nucleotides matching TRBD1. The germline V gene encodes CDR1 SQVTM and CDR2 ANQGSEA. The junction had 7 bases not matched to a gene; V was cut back by 2 bases and J by 5 bases. There are 14 residues in the CDR3. CDR3 DNA (partial): TGCAGCGTTGAACTTGGCAGGGGGCGGGAGACC. Residues: CSVELGRGRET. The CDR3 in its entirety is CSVELGRGRETQYF.

This clone was seen at least ten times. The read ends 3 residues before the CDR3 terminus; that terminus is restored from the germline J gene. The chain couples TRBV2 to TRBJ1-6, with D possibly being TRBD1 (6 bases). The V end lost 2 bases, the J end lost 7 bases, and 18 bases lay between the germline ends. The CDR3 is 17 residues long. Per the germline V gene, CDR1 is SNHLY and CDR2 is FYNNEI. CDR3 region: CASSESLRTVRNSPLHF. The CDR3 bases that were read are TGTGCCAGCAGTGAATCTCTGAGGACAGTTCGGAATTCACCC. The full variable domain, with the rest looked up from reference TRBV2 and TRBJ1-6, is EPEVTQTPSHQVTQMGQEVILRCVPISNHLYFYWYRQILGQKVEFLVSFYNNEISEKSEIFDDQFSVERPDGSNFTLKIRSTKLEDSAMYFCASSESLRTVRNSPLHFGNGTRLTVT.

This clone was picked up many times. The read terminates 3 residues ahead of where the CDR3 ends, so the germline J gene completes it. The chain recombines TRBV4-2 with TRBJ2-6; weak D call: TRBD2 (6 bases). The germline V and J ends were trimmed by 3 bases and 0 bases, with 12 bases remaining between them. Germline CDR1 and CDR2: LGHNA and YNFKEQ. The CDR3 contains 17 residues. The CDR3 bases that were read are TGTGCCAGCAGCCAGGGGACTTCCAGCTCTGGGGCCAACGTC. Amino acids: CASSQGTSSSGANV. The whole CDR3 is CASSQGTSSSGANVLTF.

This clone was recorded at least ten times. The read comes to an end 3 residues before the CDR3 does, leaving the germline J gene to fill in the end. V is TRBV12-3 or TRBV12-4 and J is TRBJ1-2, with 7 nucleotides matching TRBD1. The CDR3 has 14 residues. V dropped 5 bases and J dropped 5; count of bases not matched to a gene: 8. The part of the CDR3 DNA that was read is TGTGCCAGCAGTGCCCAGGGGGTAGGATATGGC. Its protein product is CASSAQGVGYG. The entire CDR3 protein is CASSAQGVGYGYTF.

This clone has a count of ten or more. The covered CDR3 bases are TGTGCCAGCAGCCCACAGGGGTACTCCTACAATGAG. Translated: CASSPQGYSYNE. The whole CDR3 protein is CASSPQGYSYNEQFF. This sequence joins TRBV5-4 and TRBJ2-1, with 7 positions matching TRBD1. The read ends 3 residues before the CDR3 terminus; that terminus is restored from the germline J gene. V shed 4 bases, J shed 0 bases, and the junction held 4 bases outside the gene matches. The CDR3 has 15 residues. The germline gives CDR1 SGHNT, CDR2 YYREEE (reference sequence).

This clone was detected ten times or more. This CDR3 is CSARDITQETQYF. The covered CDR3 bases are TGCAGTGCACGAGACATCACCCAAGAGACC. The chain is built from TRBV20-1 and TRBJ2-5, with no clear D. With the read ending 3 residues before the CDR3 end, the germline J gene is used to fill in that end. V was cut by 6 bases and J by 1 base, with 12 bases left in between. The germline CDR1 and CDR2 sequences are DFQATT and SNEGSKA (reference sequence). The CDR3 runs to 13 residues.

There are many counts of this clone. The chain's CDR3 is CSALSLQASYGYTF. The sequenced part of the CDR3 DNA is TGCAGTGCCCTATCTCTGCAGGCCTCCTATGGC. This rearrangement joins TRBV20-1 to TRBJ1-2; no firm D call. The read finishes 3 residues shy of the CDR3 end, and the germline J gene is used to complete it. Germline lookup yields CDR1 DFQATT and CDR2 SNEGSKA (reference sequence). The CDR3 runs 14 residues. Deletions cut 6 bases from V and 4 bases from J, with 18 bases between.